The TCR beta chain under discussion was sequenced for a study of STAT5B mutations in CD4+ large granular lymphocyte leukemia. Turning to the study itself: Healthy donors showed HLA-associated enrichment of the CDR3 'QG' motif.

Findings and limits, study-wide: Higher CD4+ than CD8+ T-LGLL clonality might reflect small sample size. Compared with healthy controls (2/35), patient top clones favored TRBV06 (8/27).

Notes on this clone: Its target is unknown.

The table came from immunoSEQ multiplex PCR; TCRdb's copy has only in-frame clones and leaves some out. The top ten hold about 1.5% of the sample, which has approximately 49,000 clones, about 70% seen once. Germline V gene data show CDR1 as MNHEY and CDR2 as SVGAGI. This CDR3 contains 14 residues. J gave up 6 bases and V 8 bases, and 8 bases lay outside the gene matches. This TCR derives from a human donor in good health. The specimen sequenced was CD4+ T cells from blood buffy coats. The chain recombines TRBV6-5 with TRBJ2-1, with TRBD2 identical over 9 bases. CDR3 sequence: CASLPTSGVNEQFF. CDR3 in DNA: TGTGCCAGCCTCCCGACTAGCGGAGTCAATGAGCAGTTCTTC.